This passage covers 11 T cell receptor beta chains from one sample sequenced in a study of CXCR3-negative and CXCR3-positive naive CD8 T cells (dated by TCRdb to between 2019 and 2020). Sequencing used a NextSeq 550. The Human TCR Profiling Kit (MiLaboratory) was used to prepare UMI-labeled 5' RACE TRB cDNA libraries. The reads went through TCRdb reprocessing, and each CDR3 protein sequence gets one entry with no DNA. The table for this sample shows roughly 50,000 distinct CDR3 sequences. 20% to 25% of the sample rests with the top ten. The sample was memory CD8+ T cells from blood. The cell subset or site tag for this specimen amounts to: conventional CD8+ memory T cells (TMEM), sorted as controls. The receptors originated from a human donor in good health. Some clones in this sample may be carry-over from other donors' samples.

The chain uses TRBV7-3 and TRBJ2-2; TCRdb proposes TRBD1, but this gene call is untestable without DNA. From germline, CDR1 is SGHTA and CDR2 FQGTGA. The CDR3 has 15 residues. The CDR3 here is CASSLGARPTGELFF.

This sequence joins TRBV29-1 and TRBJ2-1. The CDR3 extends over 11 amino acids. CDR1 and CDR2 (germline): SQVTM, ANQGSEA. The CDR3 region is CSVELYNEQFF.

J is TRBJ2-3 and V is TRBV4-2; TCRdb's D call, TRBD1, is unchecked because there is no DNA. Germline CDR1 and CDR2: LGHNA and YNFKEQ. The CDR3 sequence is 15 residues long. The CDR3 sequence: CASSQAAGETDTQYF.

The chain carries TRBV29-1 and TRBJ2-1; as DNA is missing, the TRBD1 call by TCRdb cannot be tested. The CDR3 is 13 residues long. The germline V gene encodes CDR1 SQVTM and CDR2 ANQGSEA. CDR3 sequence: CSAGTGPYNEQFF.

The CDR3 reads CSVEAIGREQYF. The chain carries TRBV29-1 and TRBJ2-7; as DNA is missing, the TRBD1 call by TCRdb cannot be tested. Germline loops: CDR1 SQVTM, CDR2 ANQGSEA. This CDR3 comprises 12 residues.

The chain is built from TRBV20-1 and TRBJ2-1. The CDR3 totals 12 residues. CDR1 and CDR2 (germline): DFQATT, SNEGSKA (reference sequence). CDR3 amino acids: CSALGSYNEQFF.

The gene calls are TRBV7-8 and TRBJ2-7. Germline values: CDR1 SGHVS, CDR2 FQNEAQ. The CDR3 covers 12 residues. CDR3 amino acids: CASSLKSYEQYF.

J is TRBJ2-7 and V is TRBV29-1; lacking DNA, the TRBD2 call made by TCRdb goes unchecked. Germline V lookup: CDR1 SQVTM, CDR2 ANQGSEA. The length of the CDR3 is 14 residues. The CDR3 loop reads CSVGYGGAFYEQYF.

V gene TRBV20-1 combines with J gene TRBJ1-1; TCRdb lists TRBD1, though no DNA is available to test this call. Germline V CDR1 and CDR2: DFQATT, SNEGSKA (reference sequence). The CDR3 runs to 14 residues. This CDR3 reads CSASPGRGHTEAFF.

V and J are TRBV6-4 and TRBJ2-1; TCRdb lists TRBD1, though no DNA is available to test this call. The CDR3 covers 12 residues. In germline, CDR1 is MRHNA, CDR2 SNTAGT. The CDR3 region is CASSVEGGEQFF.

The chain carries TRBV29-1 and TRBJ2-3; with no DNA, the TCRdb D assignment of TRBD2 cannot be verified. The CDR3 is made up of 14 amino acids. Germline CDR1 and CDR2: SQVTM and ANQGSEA. CDR3 sequence: CSVVASGGGDTQYF.